The 17 T cell receptor beta chains presented below share a single source sample, sequenced in a study of control samples from healthy donors and cancer patients. Clones were sequenced by immunoSEQ multiplex PCR, and TCRdb holds only the in-frame ones, with some missing. The table records 200,000 to 250,000 clones, just under 95% of them present only once. Sequenced: blood. The receptor source for this set is a man in his forties or fifties in good health.

The V and J genes are TRBV2 and TRBJ2-1, with D possibly matching TRBD1 (6 bases). The germline CDR1 and CDR2 sequences are SNHLY and FYNNEI. This CDR3 contains 12 residues. V dropped 7 bases and J dropped 4 bases, with 8 bases sitting between them. The CDR3 loop is CASNREYNEQFF. DNA for the CDR3: TGTGCCAGCAACAGGGAATACAATGAGCAGTTCTTC. Supplemented by reference TRBV2 and TRBJ2-1, the full variable domain reads EPEVTQTPSHQVTQMGQEVILRCVPISNHLYFYWYRQILGQKVEFLVSFYNNEISEKSEIFDDQFSVERPDGSNFTLKIRSTKLEDSAMYFCASNREYNEQFFGPGTRLTVL.

The chain carries TRBV5-1 and TRBJ2-1; D is possibly TRBD2 (5 bases). Germline CDR1 reads SGHRS; CDR2 reads YFSETQ. The CDR3 length is 13 residues. V was clipped by 5 bases and J by 3 bases, with 9 bases between them. CDR3 in amino acids: CASRTDFYNEQFF. CDR3 coding DNA: TGCGCCAGCAGAACGGACTTCTACAATGAGCAGTTCTTC. Variable domain in full (rest from reference TRBV5-1 and TRBJ2-1): KAGVTQTPRYLIKTRGQQVTLSCSPISGHRSVSWYQQTPGQGLQFLFEYFSETQRNKGNFPGRFSGRQFSNSRSEMNVSTLELGDSALYLCASRTDFYNEQFFGPGTRLTVL.

V usage is TRBV5-6 and J usage is TRBJ1-6; 9 bases are shared with TRBD1. The trim removed 3 bases at V and 10 bases at J, leaving 8 bases unmatched. Germline CDR1 SGHDT, CDR2 YYEEEE. The CDR3 extends over 15 amino acids. The CDR3 sequence: CASSSTGGKSSPLHF. Here the CDR3 DNA reads TGTGCCAGCAGCTCGACAGGGGGTAAGAGCTCACCCCTCCACTTT.

This chain connects TRBV27 to TRBJ1-2; 8 bases agree with TRBD1. The CDR3 has 14 amino acids. J gave up 6 bases and V 6 bases, and 9 bases lay outside the gene matches. Germline lookup yields CDR1 MNHEY and CDR2 SMNVEV (reference sequence). The CDR3 region is CASSPGGVGNGYTF. DNA of the CDR3: TGTGCCAGCAGCCCAGGGGGCGTAGGCAATGGCTACACCTTC.

This chain joins TRBV19 and TRBJ2-3, with D perhaps TRBD2 (6 bases). From germline, CDR1 is LNHDA and CDR2 SQIVND (reference sequence). The CDR3 sequence is 12 residues long. V was shortened by 5 bases and J by 5 bases, with 8 bases between the two germline ends. The CDR3 DNA follows: TGTGCCAGTAGTTGGCGGGGAGATACGCAGTATTTT. It encodes CASSWRGDTQYF.

This chain links TRBV9 with TRBJ1-4, with 7 bases that match TRBD1. The V gene's germline CDR1 is SGDLS and CDR2 YYNGEE. The junction had 6 bases not matched to a gene; V was cut back by 4 bases and J by 0 bases. The CDR3 runs 16 residues. The CDR3 here is CASSPKQGTTNEKLFF. CDR3 coding DNA: TGTGCCAGCAGCCCGAAACAGGGGACAACTAATGAAAAACTGTTTTTT.

Worth noting for this clone: The junction departs from the called germline gene at one end, perhaps through a read error. The genes are TRBV7-8 and TRBJ2-2; no clear D. CDR1 SGHVS and CDR2 FQNEAQ come from the germline V gene. The length of the CDR3 is 14 residues. The CDR3 loop is CTSSFWANTGELFF. The CDR3 DNA is TGTACCAGCAGCTTTTGGGCCAACACCGGGGAGCTGTTTTTT. Variable domain in full (rest from reference TRBV7-8 and TRBJ2-2): GAGVSQSPRYKVAKRGQDVALRCDPISGHVSLFWYQQALGQGPEFLTYFQNEAQLDKSGLPSDRFFAERPEGSVSTLKIQRTQQEDSAVYLCTSSFWANTGELFFGEGSRLTVL.

Note on this clone: Additional DNA sequences in this sample encode the identical CDR3. The chain couples TRBV5-4 to TRBJ2-7, with TRBD1 matching over 7 bases. J gave up 1 base and V 3 bases, and 4 bases lay outside the gene matches. CDR1 SGHNT and CDR2 YYREEE come from the germline V gene (reference sequence). The CDR3 runs to 14 residues. CDR3: CASSSGTVSYEQYF. CDR3 nucleotide sequence: TGTGCCAGCAGCTCGGGGACAGTATCCTACGAGCAGTACTTC.

The chain carries TRBV19 and TRBJ1-6; 9 bases align to TRBD1. CDR3 length: 14 amino acids. Per the germline V gene, CDR1 is LNHDA and CDR2 is SQIVND (reference sequence). Trimming at V came to 5 bases and at J to 9 bases, leaving 5 bases not matched to a gene. In nucleotides, the CDR3 is TGTGCCAGTAGTCCCGGGACAGGGAGTTCACCCCTCCACTTT. Residues: CASSPGTGSSPLHF.

The gene calls are TRBV6-5 and TRBJ2-2, with unresolved D. Trimming shortened V by 6 bases and J by 4 bases, and 12 bases separated the two germline ends. Germline V gives CDR1 MNHEY, CDR2 SVGAGI. The CDR3 covers 14 residues. The CDR3 nucleotides are TGTGCCAGCAGGGTACAGAGAACCACCGGGGAGCTGTTTTTT. It is translated as CASRVQRTTGELFF.

The chain combines TRBV4-1 with TRBJ2-5; 7 nucleotides line up with TRBD2. CDR3 length: 15 residues. With 0 bases clipped from V and 5 bases from J, the junction kept 6 bases outside the gene matches. Germline CDR1 reads MGHRA; CDR2 reads YSYEKL. The CDR3 loop reads CASSQDWPRGETQYF. In nucleotides, the CDR3 is TGCGCCAGCAGCCAAGACTGGCCGCGGGGGGAGACCCAGTACTTC.

The chain has TRBV28 and TRBJ1-4; maybe TRBD1 (5 bases). Germline V gene data show CDR1 as MDHEN and CDR2 as SYDVKM. The CDR3 is made up of 14 amino acids. Trimming left V 6 bases short and J 5 bases short, with 13 bases between. The CDR3 spells CASSLGTGNEKLFF. CDR3 coding DNA: TGTGCCAGCAGCCTCGGGACTGGCAATGAAAAACTGTTTTTT.

The chain carries TRBV7-9 and TRBJ1-5; no clear D gene. Germline-derived CDR1 and CDR2 are SEHNR and FQNEAQ (reference sequence). This CDR3 is built from 12 residues. The germline V and J ends were trimmed by 5 bases and 9 bases, with 11 bases remaining between them. The DNA for the CDR3 is TGTGCCAGCAGCCACGTGTCGGGGCCCCAGCATTTT. Residues: CASSHVSGPQHF.

The chain has TRBV5-4 and TRBJ2-7, with D hard to call. This CDR3 contains 12 residues. The germline V and J ends were trimmed by 3 bases and 7 bases, with 11 bases remaining between them. Germline lookup yields CDR1 SGHNT and CDR2 YYREEE (reference sequence). CDR3 nucleotide sequence: TGTGCCAGCAGCTATGGGGTAGGGGAGCAGTACTTC. Amino acids: CASSYGVGEQYF.

The chain combines TRBV18 with TRBJ1-1; D unresolved. CDR3 length equals 14 residues. CDR1 and CDR2 from the germline V gene are KGHSH and LQKENI. Trimming stripped 3 bases from V and 1 base from J, with 9 bases between. CDR3 sequence: CASSPIRQNTEAFF. CDR3 coding DNA: TGTGCCAGCTCACCGATTCGGCAGAACACTGAAGCTTTCTTT.

The rearrangement links TRBV7-8 to TRBJ2-1, with D tentatively TRBD1 (5 bases). The CDR3 extends over 15 amino acids. Germline CDR1 SGHVS, CDR2 FQNEAQ. Deletions cut 3 bases from V and 8 bases from J, with 17 bases between. In DNA, the CDR3 is TGTGCCAGCAGCTTTGGACAAACGATTCTTGATGAGCAGTTCTTC. Protein product: CASSFGQTILDEQFF.

The chain joins TRBV27 to TRBJ2-1; 9 bases match TRBD2. Per the germline V gene, CDR1 is MNHEY and CDR2 is SMNVEV (reference sequence). The V gene end was trimmed by 5 bases and the J gene end by 6 bases; junction bases not matched to a gene: 8. This CDR3 has 15 amino acids. As DNA, the CDR3 is TGTGCCAGCAGTCTCCCGGGACTAGCATTCAATGAGCAGTTCTTC. It specifies CASSLPGLAFNEQFF.